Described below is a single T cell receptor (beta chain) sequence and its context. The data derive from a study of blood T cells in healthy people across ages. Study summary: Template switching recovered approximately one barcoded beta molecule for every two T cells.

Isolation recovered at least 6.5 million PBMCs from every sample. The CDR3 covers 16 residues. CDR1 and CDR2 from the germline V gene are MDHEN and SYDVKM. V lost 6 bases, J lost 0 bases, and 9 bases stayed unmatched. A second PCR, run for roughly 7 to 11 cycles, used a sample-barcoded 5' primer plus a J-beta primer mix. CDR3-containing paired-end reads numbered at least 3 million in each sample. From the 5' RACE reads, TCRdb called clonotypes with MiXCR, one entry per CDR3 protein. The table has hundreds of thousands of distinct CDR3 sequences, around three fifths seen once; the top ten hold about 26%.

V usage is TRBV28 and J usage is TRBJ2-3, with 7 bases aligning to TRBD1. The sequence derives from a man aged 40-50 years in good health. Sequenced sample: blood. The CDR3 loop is CASRLRQGSSTDTQYF. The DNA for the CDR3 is TGTGCCAGCAGATTGAGACAGGGCTCTAGCACAGATACGCAGTATTTT.